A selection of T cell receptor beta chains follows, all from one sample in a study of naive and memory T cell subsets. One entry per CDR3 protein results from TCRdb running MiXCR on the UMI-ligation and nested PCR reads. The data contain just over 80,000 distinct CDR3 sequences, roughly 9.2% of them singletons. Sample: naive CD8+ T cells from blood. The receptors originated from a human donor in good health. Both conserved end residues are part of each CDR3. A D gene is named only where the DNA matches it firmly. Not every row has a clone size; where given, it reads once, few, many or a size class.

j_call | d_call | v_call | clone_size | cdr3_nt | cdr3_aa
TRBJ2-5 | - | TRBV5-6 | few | TGTGCCAGCAGCTTGGAGTCCCGACTAGTTTATTTAGAGACCCAGTACTTC | CASSLESRLVYLETQYF
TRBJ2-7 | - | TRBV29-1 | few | TGCAGCGTTGATGGGGGGCCAGGGAAGTACTTC | CSVDGGPGKYF
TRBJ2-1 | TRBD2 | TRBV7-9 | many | TGTGCCAGCAGCCCCCTTAGCGGGAGTTCCTACAATGAGCAGTTCTTC | CASSPLSGSSYNEQFF
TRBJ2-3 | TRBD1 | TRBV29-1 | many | TGCAGCGCTGACAGGGGGCTCACAGATACGCAGTATTTT | CSADRGLTDTQYF
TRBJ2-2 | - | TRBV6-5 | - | TGTGCCAGCAGTCTGACCGGCGGGACGAACACCGGGGAGCTGTTTTTT | CASSLTGGTNTGELFF
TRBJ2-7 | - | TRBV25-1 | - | TGTGCCAGCAGCGGCGGGGACTCGGCCGACGAGCAGTACTTC | CASSGGDSADEQYF
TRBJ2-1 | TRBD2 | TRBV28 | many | TGTGCCAGCAACCTAGGCGCTAGCGGGAGAGATGAGCAGTTCTTC | CASNLGASGRDEQFF
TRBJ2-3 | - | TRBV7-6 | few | TGTGCCAGCAGCTTAGCGGGGGGCCGGGGCACAGATACGCAGTATTTT | CASSLAGGRGTDTQYF
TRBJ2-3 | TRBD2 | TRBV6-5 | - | TGTGCCAGCAGTTATTGGGCCGGGGGGAGCACAGATACGCAGTATTTT | CASSYWAGGSTDTQYF
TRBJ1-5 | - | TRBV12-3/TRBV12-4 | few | TGTGCCAGCAGTTCTTACGGACCTTATAGCAATCAGCCCCAGCATTTT | CASSSYGPYSNQPQHF
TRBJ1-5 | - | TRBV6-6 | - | TGTGCCAGCAGTCTTACCACGTGGGGCAATCAGCCCCAGCATTTT | CASSLTTWGNQPQHF
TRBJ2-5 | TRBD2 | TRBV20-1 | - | TGCAGTGCGTCGACTAGCGGGAGGGAAGAGACCCAGTACTTC | CSASTSGREETQYF
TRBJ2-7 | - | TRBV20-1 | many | TGCAGCGTTGCGACAGTCGATAAGTCGGACGAGCAGTACTTC | CSVATVDKSDEQYF
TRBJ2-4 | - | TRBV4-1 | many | TGCGCCAGCAGCCAAGATCGGCTTTTTCAGTACTTC | CASSQDRLFQYF
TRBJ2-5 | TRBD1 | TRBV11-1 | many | TGTGCCAGCAGCTTCTCGGGACAGGAAGAGACCCAGTACTTC | CASSFSGQEETQYF
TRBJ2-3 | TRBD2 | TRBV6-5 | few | TGTGCCAGCAGTTTGGGACTAGCGGGAGTCCCAGATACGCAGTATTTT | CASSLGLAGVPDTQYF
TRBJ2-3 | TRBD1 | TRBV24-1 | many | TGTGCCACCTCATCTCCGGGACAGAGCACAGATACGCAGTATTTT | CATSSPGQSTDTQYF
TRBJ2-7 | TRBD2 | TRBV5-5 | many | TGTGCCAGCAGGTGGGTAGCGGGAACCTACGAGCAGTACTTC | CASRWVAGTYEQYF
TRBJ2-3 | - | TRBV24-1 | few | TGTGCCACCAGTGATTCAAGGACAGATACGCAGTATTTT | CATSDSRTDTQYF
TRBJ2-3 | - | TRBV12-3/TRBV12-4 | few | TGTGCCAGCAGTTTCCGAGCTAGCACAGATACGCAGTATTTT | CASSFRASTDTQYF
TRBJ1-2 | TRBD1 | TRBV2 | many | TGTGCCAGCCCCGCAGACAGGGCGGATGGCTACACCTTC | CASPADRADGYTF
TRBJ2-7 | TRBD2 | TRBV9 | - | TGTGCCAGCAGCGTAGGGGCTAGCGGGAGTAGTCTGAGAACCTACGAGCAGTACTTC | CASSVGASGSSLRTYEQYF
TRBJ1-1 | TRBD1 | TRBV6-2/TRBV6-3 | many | TGTGCCAGCCGAATAGCAGGGGGGGACACTGAAGCTTTCTTT | CASRIAGGDTEAFF
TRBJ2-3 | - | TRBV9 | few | TGTGCCAGCAGCGCCAATGGACTGAAGACAGATACGCAGTATTTT | CASSANGLKTDTQYF